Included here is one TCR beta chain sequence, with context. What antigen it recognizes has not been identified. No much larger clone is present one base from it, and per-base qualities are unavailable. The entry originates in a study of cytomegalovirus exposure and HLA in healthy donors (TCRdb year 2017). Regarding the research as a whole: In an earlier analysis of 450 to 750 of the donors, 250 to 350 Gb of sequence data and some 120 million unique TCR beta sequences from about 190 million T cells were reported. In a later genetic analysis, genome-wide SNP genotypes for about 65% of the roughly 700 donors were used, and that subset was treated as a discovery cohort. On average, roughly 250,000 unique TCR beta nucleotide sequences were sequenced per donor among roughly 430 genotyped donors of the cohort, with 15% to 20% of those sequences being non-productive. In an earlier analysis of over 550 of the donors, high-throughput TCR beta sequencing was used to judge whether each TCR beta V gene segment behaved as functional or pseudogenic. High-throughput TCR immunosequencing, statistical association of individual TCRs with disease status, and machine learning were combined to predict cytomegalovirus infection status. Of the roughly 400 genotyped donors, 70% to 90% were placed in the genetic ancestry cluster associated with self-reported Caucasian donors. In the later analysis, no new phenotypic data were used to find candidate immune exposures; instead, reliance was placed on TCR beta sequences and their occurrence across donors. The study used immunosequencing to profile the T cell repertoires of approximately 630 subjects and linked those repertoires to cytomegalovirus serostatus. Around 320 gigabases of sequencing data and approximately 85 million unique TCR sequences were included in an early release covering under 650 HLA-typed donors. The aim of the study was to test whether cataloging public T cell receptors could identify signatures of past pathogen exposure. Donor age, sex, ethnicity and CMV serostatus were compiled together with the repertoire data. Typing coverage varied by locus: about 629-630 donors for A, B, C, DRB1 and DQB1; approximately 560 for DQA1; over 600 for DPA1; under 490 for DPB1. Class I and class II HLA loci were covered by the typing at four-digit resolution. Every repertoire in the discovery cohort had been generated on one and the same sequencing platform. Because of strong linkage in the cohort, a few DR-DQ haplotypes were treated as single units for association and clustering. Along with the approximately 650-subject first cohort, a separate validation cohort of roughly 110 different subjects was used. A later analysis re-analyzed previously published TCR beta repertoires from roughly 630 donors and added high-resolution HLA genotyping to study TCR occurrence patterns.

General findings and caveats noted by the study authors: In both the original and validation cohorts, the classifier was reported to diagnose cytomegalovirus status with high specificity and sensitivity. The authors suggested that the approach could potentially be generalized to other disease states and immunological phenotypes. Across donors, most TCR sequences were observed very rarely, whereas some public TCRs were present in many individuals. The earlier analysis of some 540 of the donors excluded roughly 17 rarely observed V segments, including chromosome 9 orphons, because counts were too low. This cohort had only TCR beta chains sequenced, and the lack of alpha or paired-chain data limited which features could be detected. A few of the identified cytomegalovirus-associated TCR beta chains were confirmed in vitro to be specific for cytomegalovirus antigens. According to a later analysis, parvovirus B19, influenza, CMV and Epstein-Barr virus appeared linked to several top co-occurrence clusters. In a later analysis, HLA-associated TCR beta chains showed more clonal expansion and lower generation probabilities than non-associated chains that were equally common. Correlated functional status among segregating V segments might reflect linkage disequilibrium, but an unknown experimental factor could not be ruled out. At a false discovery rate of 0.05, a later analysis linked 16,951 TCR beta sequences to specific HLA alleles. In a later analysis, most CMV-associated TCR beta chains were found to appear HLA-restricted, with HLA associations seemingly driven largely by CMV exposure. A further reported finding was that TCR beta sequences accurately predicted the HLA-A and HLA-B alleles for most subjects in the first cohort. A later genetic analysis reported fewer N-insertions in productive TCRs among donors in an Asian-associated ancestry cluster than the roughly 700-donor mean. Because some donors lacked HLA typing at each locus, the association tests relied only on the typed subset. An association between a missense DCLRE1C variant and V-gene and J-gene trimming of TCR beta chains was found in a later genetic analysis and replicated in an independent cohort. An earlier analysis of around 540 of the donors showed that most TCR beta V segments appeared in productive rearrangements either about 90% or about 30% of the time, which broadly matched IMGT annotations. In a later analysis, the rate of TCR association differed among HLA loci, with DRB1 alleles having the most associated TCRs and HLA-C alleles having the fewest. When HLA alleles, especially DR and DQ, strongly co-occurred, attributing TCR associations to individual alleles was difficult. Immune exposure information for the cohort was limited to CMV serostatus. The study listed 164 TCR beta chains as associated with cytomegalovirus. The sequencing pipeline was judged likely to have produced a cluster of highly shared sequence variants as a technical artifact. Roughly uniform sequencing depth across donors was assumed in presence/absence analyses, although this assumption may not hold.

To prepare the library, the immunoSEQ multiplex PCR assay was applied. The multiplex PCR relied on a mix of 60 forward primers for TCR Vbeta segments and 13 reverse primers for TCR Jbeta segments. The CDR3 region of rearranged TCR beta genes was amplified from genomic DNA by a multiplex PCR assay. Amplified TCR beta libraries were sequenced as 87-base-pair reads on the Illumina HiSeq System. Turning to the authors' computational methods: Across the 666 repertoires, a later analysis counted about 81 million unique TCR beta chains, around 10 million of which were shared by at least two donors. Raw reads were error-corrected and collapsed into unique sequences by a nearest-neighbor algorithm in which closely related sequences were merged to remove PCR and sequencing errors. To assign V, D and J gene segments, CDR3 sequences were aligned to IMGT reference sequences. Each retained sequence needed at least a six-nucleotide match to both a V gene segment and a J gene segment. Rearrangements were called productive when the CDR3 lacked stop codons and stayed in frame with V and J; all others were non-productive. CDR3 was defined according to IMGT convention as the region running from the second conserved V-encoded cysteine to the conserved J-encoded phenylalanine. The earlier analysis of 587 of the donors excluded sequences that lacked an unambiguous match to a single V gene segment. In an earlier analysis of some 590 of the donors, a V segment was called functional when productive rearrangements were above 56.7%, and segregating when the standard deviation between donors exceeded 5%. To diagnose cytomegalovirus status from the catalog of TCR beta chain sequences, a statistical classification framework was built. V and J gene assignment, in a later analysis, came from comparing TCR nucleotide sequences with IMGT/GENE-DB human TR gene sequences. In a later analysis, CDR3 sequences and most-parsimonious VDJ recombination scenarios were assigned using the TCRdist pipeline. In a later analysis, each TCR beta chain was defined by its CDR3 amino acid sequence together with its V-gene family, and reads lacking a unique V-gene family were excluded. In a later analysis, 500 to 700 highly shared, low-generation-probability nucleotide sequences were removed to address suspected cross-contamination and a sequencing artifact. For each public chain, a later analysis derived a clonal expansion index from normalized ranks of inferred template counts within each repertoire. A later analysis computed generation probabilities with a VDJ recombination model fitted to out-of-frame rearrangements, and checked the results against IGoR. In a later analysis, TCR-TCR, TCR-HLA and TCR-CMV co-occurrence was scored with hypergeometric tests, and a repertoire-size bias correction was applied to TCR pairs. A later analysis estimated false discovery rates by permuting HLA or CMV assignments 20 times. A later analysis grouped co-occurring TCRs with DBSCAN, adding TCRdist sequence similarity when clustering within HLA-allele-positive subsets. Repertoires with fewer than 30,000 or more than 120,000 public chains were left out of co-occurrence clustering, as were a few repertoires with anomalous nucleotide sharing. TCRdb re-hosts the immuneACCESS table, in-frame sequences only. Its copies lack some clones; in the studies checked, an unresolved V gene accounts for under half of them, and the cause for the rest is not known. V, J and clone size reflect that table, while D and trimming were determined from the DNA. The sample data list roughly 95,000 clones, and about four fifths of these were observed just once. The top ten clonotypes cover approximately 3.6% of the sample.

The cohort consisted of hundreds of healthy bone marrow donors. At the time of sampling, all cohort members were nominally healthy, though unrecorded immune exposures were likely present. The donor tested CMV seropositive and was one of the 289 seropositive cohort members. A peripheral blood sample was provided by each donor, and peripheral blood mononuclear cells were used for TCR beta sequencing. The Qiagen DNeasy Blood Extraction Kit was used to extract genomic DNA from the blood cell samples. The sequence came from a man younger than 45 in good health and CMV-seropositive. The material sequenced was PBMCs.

The CDR3: CASSPAHLGWQGRETQYF. DNA sequence: TGTGCCAGTAGTCCAGCCCATCTGGGATGGCAGGGTCGGGAGACCCAGTACTTC. Recombination joined TRBV19 with TRBJ2-5; TRBD1 could be the D gene, as 5 bases match. CDR1 and CDR2 are read off the germline V gene (reference sequence) as LNHDA and SQIVND. From the cysteine through the phenylalanine, the CDR3 covers 18 amino acids. Only the CDR3 region is kept as DNA, spanning 54 bases read in frame from base 1. V is reduced by 5 bases and J by 5 bases, leaving a spacing of 27 bases between them. Beyond the CDR3, the reference TRBV19 and TRBJ2-5 genes provide the residues; the full variable domain reads: DGGITQSPKYLFRKEGQNVTLSCEQNLNHDAMYWYRQDPGQGLRLIYYSQIVNDFQKGDIAEGYSVSREKKESFPLTVTSAQKNPTAFYLCASSPAHLGWQGRETQYFGPGTRLLVL.